What follows are 16 T cell receptor beta chains derived from one specimen sequenced in a study of beta chain features in type 1 diabetes (dated by TCRdb to 2016 to 2018). Library creation used the immunoSEQ multiplex PCR assay. The entire amount of isolated RNA was reverse transcribed using the High Capacity cDNA Reverse Transcription Kit, so the sequenced TCRB transcripts were expressed ones. Imported from immuneACCESS, the table was reduced by TCRdb to in-frame sequences with V and J called. These copies leave out some clones; in studies compared against another copy, an unresolved V gene accounts for under half, and the cause of the remainder is not known. The sample table records almost 350,000 clones; roughly a fifth of these occur just once. The top ten clonotypes cover approximately 0.043% of the sample. The specimen was naive CD4+ T cells from blood. Per the publication, the cell subset or site label means: true naive CD4+ T cells. These receptors came from a woman under 30 in good health.

This clone has a handful of counts. The rearrangement links TRBV4-2 to TRBJ1-1; 10 bases fit TRBD1. The V gene end was trimmed by 3 bases and the J gene end by 5 bases; junction bases not matched to a gene: 6. The CDR3 runs to 15 residues. Germline V gene lookup returns CDR1 LGHNA and CDR2 YNFKEQ. CDR3 in amino acids: CASSQDRDRGTEAFF. The CDR3 bases are TGTGCCAGCAGCCAGGACCGGGACAGGGGAACTGAAGCTTTCTTT.

The V and J genes are TRBV7-9 and TRBJ2-7, with D possibly being TRBD1 (5 bases). The germline V and J ends were trimmed by 8 bases and 9 bases, with 17 bases remaining between them. Germline V gene sequence: CDR1 SEHNR, CDR2 FQNEAQ (reference sequence). This CDR3 comprises 12 residues. The CDR3 coding sequence is TGTGCCAGCGGCATCGGCGACCAGGGGCAGTACTTC. Its translation is CASGIGDQGQYF.

This clone was seen a few times. The chain recombines TRBV14 with TRBJ2-2; no reliable D call. Trimming stripped 5 bases from V and 1 base from J, with 5 bases between. The CDR3 sequence is 13 residues long. Germline V CDR1 and CDR2: SGHDN, FVKESK. CDR3: CASSGQNTGELFF. CDR3 DNA: TGTGCCAGCAGCGGGCAGAACACCGGGGAGCTGTTTTTT.

This clone has only a few counts. The chain links TRBV2 to TRBJ2-1; D is possibly TRBD2 (6 bases). V shed 2 bases and J shed 0 bases, with 11 bases lying between them. In germline, CDR1 is SNHLY, CDR2 FYNNEI. This CDR3 region has 16 residues. This CDR3 is CASSERRESSYNEQFF. The CDR3 DNA reads TGTGCCAGCAGTGAAAGGAGGGAGAGCTCCTACAATGAGCAGTTCTTC.

The J gene is TRBJ2-7, the V gene TRBV6-6, with D perhaps matching TRBD1 (5 bases). Trimming removed 0 bases at V and 5 bases at J, with 5 bases between. This CDR3 region has 12 residues. Germline values: CDR1 MNHNY, CDR2 SVGAGI (reference sequence). CDR3 amino acids: CASSYSTDEQYF. The CDR3, as DNA: TGTGCCAGCAGTTACTCGACAGACGAGCAGTACTTC.

The V and J genes are TRBV11-2 and TRBJ1-2; D gene ambiguous. V was trimmed by 0 bases and J by 4 bases, leaving 12 bases between them. The germline CDR1 and CDR2 sequences are SGHAT and FQNNGV. The CDR3 contains 15 residues. The DNA for the CDR3 is TGTGCCAGCAGCTTAGACTTCGGGAGCCTCTATGGCTACACCTTC. The encoded protein is CASSLDFGSLYGYTF.

DNA for the CDR3: TGTGCCAGCAGGGGACAGGGGAACTATGGCTACACCTTC. The encoded protein is CASRGQGNYGYTF. The chain links TRBV2 to TRBJ1-2, with TRBD1 identical over 10 bases. Germline CDR1 SNHLY, CDR2 FYNNEI. This CDR3 contains 13 residues. The V gene end was trimmed by 6 bases and the J gene end by 2 bases; junction bases not matched to a gene: 0.

The J gene is TRBJ1-2, the V gene TRBV18; 7 nucleotides agree with TRBD1. The junction had 2 bases not matched to a gene; V was cut back by 1 base and J by 6 bases. Germline V gene sequence: CDR1 KGHSH, CDR2 LQKENI. The CDR3 consists of 13 residues. The CDR3 region has the DNA TGTGCCAGCTCACCACAGGGGGCGAATGGCTACACCTTC. This encodes CASSPQGANGYTF.

This clone was seen a few times. The rearrangement joins TRBV29-1 to TRBJ1-2; TRBD1 agrees at 7 bases. The germline gives CDR1 SQVTM, CDR2 ANQGSEA. The trim removed 1 base at V and 5 bases at J, leaving 4 bases unmatched. The CDR3 is 13 residues long. The CDR3 region is CSVEAHRGYGYTF. CDR3 sequence (DNA): TGCAGCGTTGAAGCTCACAGGGGTTATGGCTACACCTTC.

A few counts support this clone. The rearrangement uses TRBV5-1 and TRBJ2-1, with TRBD2 matching over 10 bases. CDR1 is SGHRS, CDR2 YFSETQ, per germline. Trimming removed 0 bases from V and 0 bases from J; junction bases left unmatched: 3. The CDR3 is 17 amino acids. CDR3 residues: CASSLVAGGRSYNEQFF. CDR3 DNA: TGCGCCAGCAGCTTGGTAGCGGGGGGCCGCTCCTACAATGAGCAGTTCTTC.

This chain links TRBV2 with TRBJ2-1; TRBD1 is a possible D gene (6 bases). The V and J ends lost 5 bases and 7 bases respectively, with 15 bases between them. From germline, CDR1 is SNHLY and CDR2 FYNNEI. The CDR3 runs 14 residues. This chain's CDR3 is CASSYWTVGNEQFF. The DNA for the CDR3 is TGTGCCAGCAGTTACTGGACAGTAGGAAATGAGCAGTTCTTC.

V and J are TRBV18 and TRBJ2-5; 7 bases are shared with TRBD2. The CDR3 length is 15 residues. Germline-derived CDR1 and CDR2 are KGHSH and LQKENI. V lost 6 bases, J lost 3 bases, and 10 bases stayed unmatched. The CDR3 loop reads CASSPPTSSKETQYF. In DNA, the CDR3 is TGTGCCAGCTCTCCTCCGACTAGCTCAAAAGAGACCCAGTACTTC. Looking up the rest from reference TRBV18 and TRBJ2-5 gives the full variable domain: NAGVMQNPRHLVRRRGQEARLRCSPMKGHSHVYWYRQLPEEGLKFMVYLQKENIIDESGMPKERFSAEFPKEGPSILRIQQVVRGDSAAYFCASSPPTSSKETQYFGPGTRLLVL.

This clone was seen only a few times. The genes are TRBV6-5 and TRBJ1-1; a possible D gene is TRBD1 (6 bases). The CDR3 consists of 14 residues. The germline V and J ends were trimmed by 6 bases and 5 bases, with 16 bases remaining between them. CDR1 MNHEY and CDR2 SVGAGI come from the germline V gene. The CDR3 is CASSRGWGLTEAFF. DNA for the CDR3: TGTGCCAGCAGCAGAGGTTGGGGGCTAACTGAAGCTTTCTTT.

This clone was detected only a few times. The rearrangement joins TRBV4-3 to TRBJ2-7; D unclear. The CDR3 spans 14 residues. The V end lost 0 bases, the J end lost 1 base, and 7 bases lay between the germline ends. Germline V gene lookup returns CDR1 LGHNA and CDR2 YSLEER. CDR3 sequence: CASSQDRTSYEQYF. For the CDR3, the DNA is TGCGCCAGCAGCCAAGATCGCACTTCCTACGAGCAGTACTTC.

In its sample, this clone was seen a few times. The chain has TRBV5-1 and TRBJ1-3; D call uncertain. The germline V gene encodes CDR1 SGHRS and CDR2 YFSETQ. This CDR3 has 14 amino acids. Trimming took off 0 bases at V and 0 bases at J, with 4 bases between the two ends. In DNA form, the CDR3 reads TGCGCCAGCAGCTTGGGGCTCTCTGGAAACACCATATATTTT. As protein: CASSLGLSGNTIYF. The variable domain in full, with the rest retrieved from reference TRBV5-1 and TRBJ1-3, is KAGVTQTPRYLIKTRGQQVTLSCSPISGHRSVSWYQQTPGQGLQFLFEYFSETQRNKGNFPGRFSGRQFSNSRSEMNVSTLELGDSALYLCASSLGLSGNTIYFGEGSWLTVV.

The chain combines TRBV20-1 with TRBJ1-1; D is unresolved. V lost 7 bases and J 1 base, leaving 7 bases between the germline ends. Germline CDR1 DFQATT, CDR2 SNEGSKA (reference sequence). This CDR3 has 11 residues. CDR3 sequence reads: CSVSRNTEAFF. The DNA for the CDR3 is TGCAGTGTTTCGAGGAACACTGAAGCTTTCTTT.